The TCR beta chain under discussion was sequenced for a study of Graves' ophthalmopathy and Graves' hyperthyroidism. Study findings and constraints: Cross-validated, the 13-signature model showed 87.88%/81.08% sensitivity/specificity, and 80%/75% in the test set. The authors also found most expanded thyroid clonotypes above 0.001 frequency in blood.

This clonotype was detected only a few times. The antigen remains undetermined. Trimming cost V 6 bases and J 6 bases, with 18 bases left between them. Germline V lookup: CDR1 MNHEY, CDR2 SVGAGI. The CDR3 loop spans 14 amino acids. Exclusion covered patients with other autoimmune diseases or uncontrolled infections (as well as pregnancy or lactation). RNA transcripts were the source from which TCR beta CDR3 regions were amplified. The first round was an RT-PCR with HTBI primers, and the second round was a multiplex PCR. TCRdb re-called the multiplex PCR reads with MiXCR, one entry per CDR3 protein. The sample shows about 1.2 million distinct CDR3 sequences, about 36% of them seen only once.

Sequences were obtained from peripheral blood or thyroid tissue (not recorded which). The receptor comes from an adult man with Graves' hyperthyroidism. V and J are TRBV6-5 and TRBJ2-7; D might be TRBD1 (7 bases). CDR3 region: CASSRTGGAPEQYF. CDR3 in DNA: TGTGCCAGCAGCCGGACAGGAGGGGCCCCCGAGCAGTACTTC.